The T cell receptor (beta chain) under discussion was sequenced for a study of cytomegalovirus exposure and HLA in healthy donors. The CDR3 loop spans 16 amino acids. Germline V lookup: CDR1 SGHDT, CDR2 YYEEEE. J lost 2 bases, V lost 3 bases, and 10 bases had no gene match. The PCR ran on 60 Vbeta and 13 Jbeta primers. TCRdb's copy holds only in-frame clones and misses some; the assay was immunoSEQ multiplex PCR. The repertoire holds roughly 130,000 clones, with roughly 80% as singletons. The sequenced material came from PBMCs. The clonotype was recovered from a woman aged 35 to 49 in good health and CMV-seronegative. The J gene is TRBJ1-2, the V gene TRBV5-6; TRBD1 matches 7 bases. CDR3 region: CASSWDLRQGNYGYTF. Here the CDR3 DNA reads TGTGCCAGCAGCTGGGACTTACGACAGGGCAACTATGGCTACACCTTC.